One T cell receptor beta chain is described in this entry. This sample stems from a study of blood T cell repertoires in COVID-19. Across the whole study: The United States, Italy and Spain were the sources of the acute and convalescent COVID-19 samples. Sources were T cells, B-cell-depleted T cells, or PBMCs; the material itself was cDNA or gDNA.

Study processing details: Estimation of nucleated cell counts relied on the amplification of reference gene primers. Clones were read by immunoSEQ multiplex PCR, and TCRdb kept only the in-frame ones, dropping some. The V and J calls and clone size come from that table; D and trimming were worked out from the DNA. The repertoire holds roughly 250,000 clones, under 90% seen once, with just under 3% in the top ten. V dropped 2 bases and J dropped 12; count of bases not matched to a gene: 7. The CDR3 is 14 amino acids. Per germline, CDR1 LNHDA and CDR2 SQIVND (reference sequence). Sequenced input: peripheral blood. The rearrangement joins TRBV19 to TRBJ1-6, with 7 positions matching TRBD1. This clonotype was sampled from a woman between 55 and 75 years old with active or convalescent COVID-19. This chain's CDR3 is CASSIHRGEEPLHF. The CDR3 coding sequence is TGTGCCAGTAGTATACACAGGGGAGAAGAACCCCTCCACTTT.